This is a list of T cell receptor beta chains from one sample in a study of beta chain features in type 1 diabetes. Data came from immunoSEQ multiplex PCR; TCRdb stores just in-frame clones and leaves some out. The table records about 370,000 clones, around 10% of them present only once. Sequencing was done on a sample of central memory CD4+ T cells from blood. The receptor source for this set is a man younger than 40 with type 1 diabetes. CDR3s include the opening cysteine and the closing phenylalanine or tryptophan.

v_call	j_call	cdr3_aa
TRBV5-4	TRBJ1-1	CASSLGQGMNTEAFF
TRBV10-3	TRBJ2-6	CAISPASGSQPGANVLTF
TRBV19	TRBJ2-3	CASTITGTGPTDTQYF
TRBV5-4	TRBJ1-2	CASSFADRNYGYTF
TRBV28	TRBJ1-5	CASSLLGSGQPQHF
TRBV2	TRBJ1-5	CASGAGNPNQPQHF
TRBV28	TRBJ2-7	CASSLPLTYEQYF
TRBV6-6	TRBJ2-7	CASSAPPCSYEQYF
TRBV30	TRBJ2-5	CASNGLAGGETQYF
TRBV7-2	TRBJ2-7	CASSLASGDGEQYF
TRBV29-1	TRBJ1-2	CSVTGQGDYGYTF
TRBV11-2	TRBJ2-5	CASSLGHQETQYF
TRBV6-5	TRBJ2-7	CASSYYGTPDYEQYF
TRBV11-3	TRBJ2-1	CASSSPERVQDEQFF